These 29 T cell receptor beta chains came from one sample sequenced in a study of identical twins. TCRdb fed the 5' RACE reads into MiXCR, producing one record per CDR3 protein. Here the sample spans a few hundred thousand distinct CDR3 sequences, roughly 9.5% being singletons. This sample also appeared in a second study, on yellow fever vaccine responses in identical twins.

Material for sequencing was PBMCs. The receptors stem from a woman aged 18-35 years in good health.

In this sample, this clonotype turned up many times. The J gene is TRBJ2-5, the V gene TRBV6-1; tentatively, D is TRBD1 (6 bases). Germline V gene lookup returns CDR1 MNHNS and CDR2 SASEGT. The germline V and J ends were trimmed by 7 bases and 1 base, with 13 bases remaining between them. The CDR3 has 14 amino acids. The CDR3 nucleotides read TGTGCCAGCAAGGGACATTTCTCCCAAGAGACCCAGTACTTC. Amino acids: CASKGHFSQETQYF.

This clonotype has only a few counts. This chain links TRBV6-5 with TRBJ1-3; no clear D. V was pared by 5 bases and J by 11 bases, with 13 bases between. The V gene's germline CDR1 is MNHEY and CDR2 SVGAGI. The CDR3 runs to 12 residues. The CDR3: CASSAARPPIYF. Written as DNA, the CDR3 is TGTGCCAGCAGTGCCGCCCGGCCCCCCATATATTTT.

This rearrangement joins TRBV12-3 or TRBV12-4 to TRBJ2-5; 10 bases are a match to TRBD2. The CDR3 runs to 16 residues. V shed 3 bases and J 2 bases; nucleotides not matched to a gene: 6. The CDR3 nucleotides read TGTGCCAGCAGTTTGATCACTAGCGGGGATCAAGAGACCCAGTACTTC. This codes for CASSLITSGDQETQYF.

The sample holds a few counts of this clonotype. The rearrangement uses TRBV20-1 and TRBJ2-4; possibly TRBD1 or TRBD2 for D (5 bases each). Germline CDR1 and CDR2: DFQATT and SNEGSKA (reference sequence). Between the trimmed V and J ends, which lost 5 bases and 3 bases, there was a span of 14 bases. The CDR3 covers 14 residues. CDR3 sequence reads: CSAWGRLGKNIQYF. The CDR3 nucleotides are TGCAGTGCTTGGGGACGCTTAGGCAAAAACATTCAGTACTTC.

About this clonotype itself: A much larger clone sits a single nucleotide away, making a read error possible. J is TRBJ2-1 and V is TRBV4-1; D is possibly TRBD1 (6 bases). This CDR3 spans 15 amino acids. Germline lookup yields CDR1 MGHRA and CDR2 YSYEKL. Trimming removed 5 bases from V and 2 bases from J, with 13 bases in between. The chain's CDR3 is CASSARQDTYNEQFF. DNA for the CDR3: TGCGCCAGCAGCGCCCGACAGGATACCTACAATGAGCAGTTCTTC.

V gene TRBV12-3 or TRBV12-4 combines with J gene TRBJ2-6; D gene unclear. Trimming removed 8 bases at V and 0 bases at J, with 8 bases between. The CDR3 extends over 14 amino acids. The CDR3 coding sequence is TGTGCCAGCCAATTCGGCTCTGGGGCCAACGTCCTGACTTTC. Encoded protein: CASQFGSGANVLTF.

This clonotype has a handful of counts. This chain joins TRBV6-4 and TRBJ2-3; 10 nucleotides align to TRBD2. This CDR3 is built from 15 residues. Germline V gene data show CDR1 as MRHNA and CDR2 as SNTAGT. V trimming: 6 bases; J trimming: 2 bases; junction bases outside the gene matches: 5. CDR3 sequence: CASRLGTSDTDTQYF. The DNA for the CDR3 is TGTGCCAGCAGGCTGGGGACTAGCGACACAGATACGCAGTATTTT.

This clonotype was observed a handful of times. The rearrangement joins TRBV4-2 to TRBJ2-6; 7 bases fit TRBD1. The J segment lost 3 bases and the V segment lost 2 bases, leaving 1 base of the junction unmatched. The CDR3 sequence is 15 residues long. CDR1 and CDR2 from the germline V gene are LGHNA and YNFKEQ. CDR3 amino acids: CASSQTGDGANVLTF. The CDR3 DNA is TGTGCCAGCAGCCAAACAGGGGATGGGGCCAACGTCCTGACTTTC.

The count of this clonotype is one. The chain recombines TRBV4-3 with TRBJ2-1; unclear D gene. Germline CDR1 and CDR2: LGHNA and YSLEER. The V gene lost 0 bases and the J gene lost 9 bases, with 9 bases spanning the gap. The CDR3 consists of 13 residues. The CDR3 DNA sequence: TGCGCCAGCAGCCAAGATACCGTTGGTGAGCAGTTCTTC. It yields the protein CASSQDTVGEQFF.

This clonotype was counted at least ten times. The rearrangement joins TRBV11-3 to TRBJ2-3; possibly TRBD2 for D (5 bases). V dropped 6 bases and J dropped 0 bases, with 10 bases sitting between them. This CDR3 comprises 14 residues. Per the germline V gene, CDR1 is SGHNT and CDR2 is YENEEA. The CDR3 nucleotides read TGTGCCAGCAGACTCGGACTGAGCACAGATACGCAGTATTTT. Translating it yields CASRLGLSTDTQYF.

This clonotype was found many times. The rearrangement uses TRBV12-3 or TRBV12-4 and TRBJ1-2, with 8 bases identical to TRBD1. Trimming removed 3 bases from V and 6 bases from J; junction bases left unmatched: 6. The CDR3 has 14 residues. CDR3 residues: CASSLRQGADGYTF. The CDR3 coding sequence is TGTGCCAGCAGTTTGAGGCAGGGGGCTGATGGCTACACCTTC.

The table lists this clonotype with many counts. This chain uses TRBV7-8 with TRBJ2-6; a possible D gene is TRBD2 (5 bases). This CDR3 has 17 amino acids. Trimming pared 1 base from V and 0 bases from J, leaving 10 bases between. CDR1 and CDR2 from the germline V gene are SGHVS and FQNEAQ. The CDR3 here is CASSLETMLSGANVLTF. The DNA of the CDR3 is TGTGCCAGCAGCTTAGAGACTATGCTCTCTGGGGCCAACGTCCTGACTTTC.

This clonotype was seen repeatedly, ten times or more. This chain links TRBV7-2 with TRBJ2-1, with 10 bases lining up with TRBD2. This CDR3 is built from 17 residues. Per germline, CDR1 SGHTA and CDR2 FQGNSA. V shed 4 bases, J shed 1 base, and the junction held 7 bases outside the gene matches. In nucleotides, the CDR3 is TGTGCCAGCAGCTACACTTTTAGCGGGAGGTCCTACAATGAGCAGTTCTTC. It encodes CASSYTFSGRSYNEQFF.

This clonotype was seen a handful of times. This sequence joins TRBV7-9 and TRBJ2-7; D ambiguous. This CDR3 region has 13 residues. Trimming cost V 0 bases and J 4 bases, with 7 bases left between them. Germline V lookup: CDR1 SEHNR, CDR2 FQNEAQ (reference sequence). This chain's CDR3 is CASSLALRYEQYF. For the CDR3, the DNA is TGTGCCAGCAGCTTAGCTCTTAGATACGAGCAGTACTTC. Filled out from reference TRBV7-9 and TRBJ2-7, the complete variable domain reads DTGVSQNPRHKITKRGQNVTFRCDPISEHNRLYWYRQTLGQGPEFLTYFQNEAQLEKSRLLSDRFSAERPKGSFSTLEIQRTEQGDSAMYLCASSLALRYEQYFGPGTRLTVT.

Ten or more counts support this clonotype. The V call is TRBV29-1, the J call TRBJ2-1; D gene unclear. V shed 0 bases and J shed 0 bases, with 12 bases lying between them. CDR1 is SQVTM, CDR2 ANQGSEA, per germline. This CDR3 comprises 16 residues. CDR3: CSVEDRIRSSYNEQFF. Here the CDR3 DNA reads TGCAGCGTTGAAGATCGGATCAGGAGCTCCTACAATGAGCAGTTCTTC.

The chain uses TRBV2 and TRBJ2-5; TRBD1 matches at 7 bases. The CDR3 is 13 amino acids. Trimming cost V 6 bases and J 7 bases; bases outside gene matches: 8. Per the germline V gene, CDR1 is SNHLY and CDR2 is FYNNEI. This CDR3 reads CASSATGDATQYF. The CDR3 nucleotides read TGTGCCAGCAGCGCTACAGGGGATGCGACCCAGTACTTC.

This clonotype is a singleton in its sample. The chain joins TRBV29-1 to TRBJ2-5; 9 nucleotides line up with TRBD1. The CDR3 is made up of 13 amino acids. After removal of 6 bases from V and 4 bases from J, the junction contained 6 bases not matched to a gene. Germline V gene sequence: CDR1 SQVTM, CDR2 ANQGSEA. The CDR3: CSVGGQGGETQYF. CDR3 DNA sequence: TGCAGCGTCGGGGGACAGGGCGGAGAGACCCAGTACTTC.

The sample holds one count of this clonotype. The CDR3 sequence: CATGVGQEIGDSFEQYF. CDR3 in DNA: TGTGCCACCGGGGTGGGACAGGAGATAGGGGACAGCTTCGAGCAGTACTTC. The chain is built from TRBV2 and TRBJ2-7; 8 nucleotides agree with TRBD1. The ends lost 10 bases at V and 6 bases at J; junction bases unmatched: 23. The CDR3 consists of 17 residues. Germline values: CDR1 SNHLY, CDR2 FYNNEI.

This clonotype has at least ten counts. The chain employs TRBV12-3 or TRBV12-4 and TRBJ2-3; a possible D gene is TRBD2 (6 bases). The CDR3 is 13 amino acids. The ends were cut back, 6 bases at V and 1 base at J, with 8 bases in the middle. CDR3 nucleotide sequence: TGTGCCAGCAGGTCTAGCGGCACAGATACGCAGTATTTT. It yields the protein CASRSSGTDTQYF.

Only a few counts were recorded for this clonotype. The V call is TRBV20-1, the J call TRBJ2-1, with 13 bases lining up with TRBD2. V gave up 0 bases and J gave up 5 bases; unmatched junction bases: 4. The CDR3 loop spans 16 amino acids. The germline CDR1 and CDR2 sequences are DFQATT and SNEGSKA (reference sequence). The CDR3 nucleotides read TGCAGTGCTAGAGATTTGGGACTAGCGGGAAACAATGAGCAGTTCTTC. Its protein is CSARDLGLAGNNEQFF.

The V gene is TRBV19, the J gene TRBJ2-1, with 8 nucleotides matching TRBD2. V shed 5 bases and J 0 bases; nucleotides not matched to a gene: 3. The CDR3 length is 15 residues. CDR1 and CDR2 (germline): LNHDA, SQIVND (reference sequence). The CDR3 DNA reads as TGTGCCAGTAGTGCGGGGGGTCACTCCTACAATGAGCAGTTCTTC. It yields the protein CASSAGGHSYNEQFF.

This clonotype was detected only a few times. The DNA of the CDR3 is TGTGCCAGCAGCTTAGCCCCGGTCGGGGAGCTGTTTTTT. Amino acids: CASSLAPVGELFF. This rearrangement joins TRBV7-9 to TRBJ2-2; D gene ambiguous. V shed 0 bases and J shed 7 bases, with 6 bases lying between them. Per germline, CDR1 SEHNR and CDR2 FQNEAQ (reference sequence). CDR3 size: 13 residues. Variable domain in full (rest from reference TRBV7-9 and TRBJ2-2): DTGVSQNPRHKITKRGQNVTFRCDPISEHNRLYWYRQTLGQGPEFLTYFQNEAQLEKSRLLSDRFSAERPKGSFSTLEIQRTEQGDSAMYLCASSLAPVGELFFGEGSRLTVL.

The chain recombines TRBV7-8 with TRBJ1-1; no reliable D call. V lost 1 base and J 5 bases, leaving 11 bases between the germline ends. This CDR3 region has 14 residues. Germline values: CDR1 SGHVS, CDR2 FQNEAQ. In nucleotides, the CDR3 is TGTGCCAGCAGCTTAGATCCGAGTTGGACTGAAGCTTTCTTT. It is translated as CASSLDPSWTEAFF.

This clonotype was recorded a few times. The chain joins TRBV5-1 to TRBJ2-1, with 12 bases matching TRBD1. The trim removed 4 bases at V and 7 bases at J, leaving 6 bases unmatched. The CDR3 covers 15 residues. Germline lookup yields CDR1 SGHRS and CDR2 YFSETQ. CDR3 bases: TGCGCCAGCAGCGACCGGGACAGGGGGCGGAATGAGCAGTTCTTC. This gives the protein CASSDRDRGRNEQFF. Based on the CDR3 plus reference TRBV5-1 and TRBJ2-1, the full variable domain is KAGVTQTPRYLIKTRGQQVTLSCSPISGHRSVSWYQQTPGQGLQFLFEYFSETQRNKGNFPGRFSGRQFSNSRSEMNVSTLELGDSALYLCASSDRDRGRNEQFFGPGTRLTVL.

The chain joins TRBV7-2 to TRBJ2-7; D unresolved. Trimming removed 7 bases from V and 4 bases from J, with 20 bases in between. CDR3 length equals 15 residues. Germline-derived CDR1 and CDR2 are SGHTA and FQGNSA. The chain's CDR3 is CASTPSSDPTYEQYF. The CDR3 DNA reads TGTGCCAGCACCCCGTCGAGCGATCCAACTTACGAGCAGTACTTC.

The CDR3 region has the DNA TGCAGCGCCAACAGGGGGATGAACACTGAAGCTTTCTTT. This codes for CSANRGMNTEAFF. The chain uses TRBV29-1 and TRBJ1-1; 8 nucleotides agree with TRBD1. The CDR3 contains 13 residues. CDR1 and CDR2 (germline): SQVTM, ANQGSEA. With V trimmed by 7 bases and J by 0 bases, 4 bases remained unmatched.

The CDR3 region has the DNA TGTGCCTGGAGTGTACGATCCCAAGAGACCCAGTACTTC. The encoded protein is CAWSVRSQETQYF. V and J are TRBV30 and TRBJ2-5, with D uncertain. This CDR3 is built from 13 residues. The V end lost 0 bases, the J end lost 1 base, and 6 bases lay between the germline ends. The germline V gene encodes CDR1 GTSNPN and CDR2 SVGIG (reference sequence). The full variable domain, with the rest looked up from reference TRBV30 and TRBJ2-5, is SQTIHQWPATLVQPVGSPLSLECTVEGTSNPNLYWYRQAAGRGLQLLFYSVGIGQISSEVPQNLSASRPQDRQFILSSKKLLLSDSGFYLCAWSVRSQETQYFGPGTRLLVL.

This clonotype has more than one count but fewer than ten. The V gene is TRBV20-1, the J gene TRBJ2-1; 9 positions match TRBD2. This CDR3 contains 14 residues. Trimming took 3 bases from V and 7 from J; bases not matched to a gene: 7. Germline CDR1 and CDR2: DFQATT and SNEGSKA (reference sequence). CDR3 loop: CSASLAGVANEQFF. The CDR3 region has the DNA TGCAGTGCTAGCTTAGCGGGAGTGGCGAATGAGCAGTTCTTC.

This clonotype was found many times. The chain carries TRBV5-6 and TRBJ1-5; D remains unclear. Germline lookup yields CDR1 SGHDT and CDR2 YYEEEE. V lost 0 bases and J 8 bases, leaving 12 bases between the germline ends. The CDR3 runs to 14 residues. The CDR3 DNA follows: TGTGCCAGCAGCTTGGGACTGGGATCTAAGCCCCAGCATTTT. Translating it yields CASSLGLGSKPQHF.